Below are 26 T cell receptor beta chains sequenced from a single sample in a study of blood T cell repertoires in COVID-19. Only in-frame clones appear in the TCRdb table, and some are missing; sequencing was by immunoSEQ multiplex PCR. The sample lists 150,000 to 200,000 clones, approximately 86% occurring once. Sequenced material: PBMCs or T cells enriched from blood (not recorded which). The receptors shown here come from a woman aged 40 to 50 in a cohort exposed to, infected with or recovered from COVID-19 (not recorded which).

This chain connects TRBV7-8 to TRBJ1-5; D call uncertain. CDR1 and CDR2 from the germline V gene are SGHVS and FQNEAQ. The CDR3 consists of 15 residues. V lost 1 base and J 4 bases, leaving 11 bases between the germline ends. The CDR3: CASSLGGGSNQPQHF. The CDR3 DNA reads as TGTGCCAGCAGCTTAGGGGGAGGGAGTAATCAGCCCCAGCATTTT. Combining the CDR3 with reference TRBV7-8 and TRBJ1-5 gives the whole variable domain GAGVSQSPRYKVAKRGQDVALRCDPISGHVSLFWYQQALGQGPEFLTYFQNEAQLDKSGLPSDRFFAERPEGSVSTLKIQRTQQEDSAVYLCASSLGGGSNQPQHFGDGTRLSIL.

The rearrangement uses TRBV29-1 and TRBJ1-1; 10 nucleotides line up with TRBD1. This CDR3 contains 11 residues. Germline V gene lookup returns CDR1 SQVTM and CDR2 ANQGSEA. Trimming cost V 7 bases and J 5 bases; bases outside gene matches: 1. CDR3 nucleotides: TGCAGCGGACAGGGGGCGACTGAAGCTTTCTTT. This gives the protein CSGQGATEAFF.

V and J are TRBV9 and TRBJ2-1; 9 bases map to TRBD1. Trimming removed 3 bases from V and 0 bases from J; junction bases left unmatched: 10. The V gene's germline CDR1 is SGDLS and CDR2 YYNGEE. This CDR3 has 18 residues. The DNA of the CDR3 is TGTGCCAGCAGCGCAGAACAGGGGGCGGGGATCTCCTACAATGAGCAGTTCTTC. This translates into CASSAEQGAGISYNEQFF.

V and J are TRBV27 and TRBJ1-2; 9 positions match TRBD1. The CDR3 has 15 amino acids. After removal of 2 bases from V and 6 bases from J, the junction contained 7 bases not matched to a gene. CDR1 is MNHEY, CDR2 SMNVEV, per germline (reference sequence). The CDR3 loop is CASSLGQGMENGYTF. Here the CDR3 DNA reads TGTGCCAGCAGTTTAGGACAGGGGATGGAGAATGGCTACACCTTC.

The V gene is TRBV11-2, the J gene TRBJ2-5; 9 nucleotides line up with TRBD2. The V segment lost 5 bases and the J segment 5 bases; nucleotides outside the gene matches: 12. The length of the CDR3 is 16 residues. Germline V gene sequence: CDR1 SGHAT, CDR2 FQNNGV. CDR3 loop: CASSPGDSGRSETQYF. The CDR3 DNA reads as TGTGCCAGCAGCCCGGGGGATAGCGGGAGAAGTGAGACCCAGTACTTC.

This chain links TRBV6-4 with TRBJ2-7; the match to TRBD1 covers 7 bases. Trimming took 6 bases from V and 6 from J; bases not matched to a gene: 5. CDR1 is MRHNA and CDR2 is SNTAGT in the germline V gene. This CDR3 contains 12 residues. CDR3: CASSRQGREQYF. In DNA form, the CDR3 reads TGTGCCAGCAGCCGACAGGGCCGCGAGCAGTACTTC.

This chain uses TRBV12-3 or TRBV12-4 with TRBJ2-7, with D possibly matching TRBD2 (6 bases). The CDR3 loop spans 13 amino acids. Deletions cut 8 bases from V and 3 bases from J, with 14 bases between. Written as DNA, the CDR3 is TGTGCCAGCCGCCCTGGGAGGAACTACGAGCAGTACTTC. This sequence encodes CASRPGRNYEQYF.

The rearrangement joins TRBV18 to TRBJ2-6; the match to TRBD2 covers 8 bases. Germline V gene data show CDR1 as KGHSH and CDR2 as LQKENI. The V segment lost 3 bases and the J segment 1 base; nucleotides outside the gene matches: 8. The CDR3 is made up of 18 amino acids. CDR3 DNA: TGTGCCAGCTCACCGTCGGGAGGGGCTATTTCTGGGGCCAACGTCCTGACTTTC. Residues: CASSPSGGAISGANVLTF. Filled out from reference TRBV18 and TRBJ2-6, the complete variable domain reads NAGVMQNPRHLVRRRGQEARLRCSPMKGHSHVYWYRQLPEEGLKFMVYLQKENIIDESGMPKERFSAEFPKEGPSILRIQQVVRGDSAAYFCASSPSGGAISGANVLTFGAGSRLTVL.

This clone occurred a few times. The chain employs TRBV5-1 and TRBJ2-2, with 13 bases identical to TRBD2. V shed 1 base and J 5 bases; nucleotides not matched to a gene: 8. The germline CDR1 and CDR2 sequences are SGHRS and YFSETQ. There are 18 residues in the CDR3. The CDR3 loop reads CASSLSRLAGGVTGELFF. The CDR3 DNA is TGCGCCAGCAGCTTGTCGAGACTAGCGGGGGGAGTTACCGGGGAGCTGTTTTTT.

The rearrangement joins TRBV4-1 to TRBJ2-1; TRBD2 agrees at 10 bases. The CDR3 is 15 amino acids. With V trimmed by 1 base and J by 12 bases, 9 bases remained unmatched. Per germline, CDR1 MGHRA and CDR2 YSYEKL. The CDR3: CASSQVLAGSAGQFF. Here the CDR3 DNA reads TGCGCCAGCAGCCAAGTACTAGCGGGATCGGCGGGGCAGTTCTTC.

The chain uses TRBV7-9 and TRBJ1-1, with TRBD1 as a possible D gene (5 bases). This CDR3 has 16 residues. CDR1 is SEHNR and CDR2 is FQNEAQ in the germline V gene (reference sequence). Trimming removed 3 bases at V and 1 base at J, with 15 bases between. CDR3 in amino acids: CASSFSLNDRNTEAFF. The CDR3, as DNA: TGTGCCAGCAGCTTTTCCCTAAACGACAGGAACACTGAAGCTTTCTTT. The variable domain in full, with the rest retrieved from reference TRBV7-9 and TRBJ1-1, is DTGVSQNPRHKITKRGQNVTFRCDPISEHNRLYWYRQTLGQGPEFLTYFQNEAQLEKSRLLSDRFSAERPKGSFSTLEIQRTEQGDSAMYLCASSFSLNDRNTEAFFGQGTRLTVV.

The rearrangement uses TRBV15 and TRBJ1-5, with 9 positions matching TRBD1. This CDR3 spans 15 amino acids. Trimming cost V 5 bases and J 1 base; bases outside gene matches: 3. Germline CDR1 and CDR2: LNHNV and YYDKDF (reference sequence). CDR3 residues: CATSRTGESNQPQHF. CDR3 sequence (DNA): TGTGCCACCAGCCGGACAGGGGAGAGCAATCAGCCCCAGCATTTT.

This clone is a singleton in its sample. The chain recombines TRBV14 with TRBJ1-2; TRBD1 is a possible D gene (6 bases). Germline CDR1 and CDR2: SGHDN and FVKESK. The CDR3 sequence is 12 residues long. V lost 6 bases to trimming and J lost 7 bases, with 12 bases between them. The CDR3 region is CASRMQGSGYTF. The CDR3 DNA reads TGTGCCAGCAGAATGCAGGGGAGTGGCTACACCTTC.

The chain has TRBV6-5 and TRBJ1-2; perhaps TRBD1 as D (5 bases). CDR3 length: 13 amino acids. From germline, CDR1 is MNHEY and CDR2 SVGAGI. Trimming pared 0 bases from V and 8 bases from J, leaving 10 bases between. Here the CDR3 reads CASSYSRVTGYTF. In DNA form, the CDR3 reads TGTGCCAGCAGTTACTCCAGGGTGACAGGCTACACCTTC.

The genes are TRBV27 and TRBJ1-2, with a weak D call TRBD1 (5 bases). The germline V gene has CDR1 MNHEY and CDR2 SMNVEV (reference sequence). V was shortened by 0 bases and J by 6 bases, with 5 bases between the two germline ends. This CDR3 comprises 12 residues. As DNA, the CDR3 is TGTGCCAGCAGTTTATCAGGGGATGGCTACACCTTC. It translates to CASSLSGDGYTF.

The table lists this clone with a few counts. The CDR3 DNA is TGTGCCAGCCGAGGGTTTGCTAGCTATGGCTACACCTTC. Translated: CASRGFASYGYTF. The rearrangement links TRBV27 to TRBJ1-2; the D is unclear. Germline V gene data show CDR1 as MNHEY and CDR2 as SMNVEV (reference sequence). V shed 8 bases and J shed 4 bases, with 14 bases lying between them. This CDR3 spans 13 amino acids.

The rearrangement joins TRBV10-3 to TRBJ1-2; 11 bases map to TRBD1. Germline CDR1 and CDR2: ENHRY and SYGVKD. The CDR3 loop spans 14 amino acids. The trim removed 7 bases at V and 8 bases at J, leaving 9 bases unmatched. The CDR3 DNA reads as TGTGCCATCATGGCCGGGACAGGGGGAAAGGGCTACACCTTC. Its translation is CAIMAGTGGKGYTF.

This clone was recorded once. The CDR3 DNA follows: TGCGCCAGCAGCCAAGATGGACAGCTCTATGGCTACACCTTC. As protein: CASSQDGQLYGYTF. The V call is TRBV4-1, the J call TRBJ1-2; a weak D match, TRBD1 (6 bases). The V gene lost 0 bases and the J gene lost 4 bases, with 9 bases spanning the gap. Germline-derived CDR1 and CDR2 are MGHRA and YSYEKL. CDR3 length: 14 amino acids.

This chain links TRBV11-3 with TRBJ1-1; no reliable D call. In germline, CDR1 is SGHNT, CDR2 YENEEA. CDR3 length equals 17 residues. Trimming took 2 bases from V and 0 from J, leaving 16 bases between them. The CDR3: CASSLSSGWGMNTEAFF. The CDR3, as DNA: TGTGCCAGCAGCTTATCGAGCGGGTGGGGAATGAACACTGAAGCTTTCTTT.

The chain joins TRBV9 to TRBJ2-1, with D hard to call. Germline values: CDR1 SGDLS, CDR2 YYNGEE. The CDR3 sequence is 14 residues long. Trimming pared 0 bases from V and 2 bases from J, leaving 6 bases between. The chain's CDR3 is CASSVDQTYNEQFF. In DNA, the CDR3 is TGTGCCAGCAGCGTAGACCAGACCTACAATGAGCAGTTCTTC.

This chain uses TRBV5-1 with TRBJ1-3, with D unresolved. CDR3 length: 15 amino acids. The germline V gene has CDR1 SGHRS and CDR2 YFSETQ. The ends were cut back, 1 base at V and 0 bases at J, with 8 bases in the middle. The CDR3 reads CASSLIASSGNTIYF. DNA of the CDR3: TGCGCCAGCAGCTTGATCGCGAGCTCTGGAAACACCATATATTTT.

The V call is TRBV4-1, the J call TRBJ1-6; TRBD1 matches 8 bases. The CDR3 extends over 18 amino acids. Germline CDR1 MGHRA, CDR2 YSYEKL. V dropped 3 bases and J dropped 1; count of bases not matched to a gene: 8. The CDR3 spells CASSQRTGKSSYNSPLHF. CDR3 nucleotide sequence: TGCGCCAGCAGCCAGAGGACAGGGAAGAGTTCCTATAATTCACCCCTCCACTTT.

The chain joins TRBV6-1 to TRBJ1-5; 11 nucleotides match TRBD1. Per germline, CDR1 MNHNS and CDR2 SASEGT. CDR3 length: 15 residues. V lost 6 bases and J lost 4; bases outside the gene matches: 5. Written as DNA, the CDR3 is TGTGCCAGCAGAAGGGACAGGGGGAAGAATCAGCCCCAGCATTTT. It yields the protein CASRRDRGKNQPQHF.

This chain links TRBV18 with TRBJ2-3, with D unclear. The germline V gene has CDR1 KGHSH and CDR2 LQKENI. The CDR3 runs to 11 residues. V lost 3 bases and J lost 4, with 2 bases in between. The CDR3 nucleotides are TGTGCCAGCTCACCCTCAGATACGCAGTATTTT. Translation gives CASSPSDTQYF.

This clone was counted once. The V call is TRBV10-3, the J call TRBJ2-3; maybe TRBD2 (6 bases). V lost 6 bases and J lost 9, with 19 bases in between. Germline V gives CDR1 ENHRY, CDR2 SYGVKD. The CDR3 spans 14 residues. CDR3 bases: TGTGCCATCAGGCCGGGGCGGGAAATGGGCACGCAGTATTTT. Protein: CAIRPGREMGTQYF.

V gene TRBV13 combines with J gene TRBJ2-7; TRBD1 matches at 8 bases. The CDR3 length is 15 residues. CDR1 and CDR2 (germline): PRHDT, FYEKMQ (reference sequence). J was trimmed by 5 bases and V by 1 base; bases with no gene match: 7. The DNA of the CDR3 is TGTGCCAGCAGCTTAGACGGACAGGGCGGGAACGAGCAGTACTTC. The encoded protein is CASSLDGQGGNEQYF.